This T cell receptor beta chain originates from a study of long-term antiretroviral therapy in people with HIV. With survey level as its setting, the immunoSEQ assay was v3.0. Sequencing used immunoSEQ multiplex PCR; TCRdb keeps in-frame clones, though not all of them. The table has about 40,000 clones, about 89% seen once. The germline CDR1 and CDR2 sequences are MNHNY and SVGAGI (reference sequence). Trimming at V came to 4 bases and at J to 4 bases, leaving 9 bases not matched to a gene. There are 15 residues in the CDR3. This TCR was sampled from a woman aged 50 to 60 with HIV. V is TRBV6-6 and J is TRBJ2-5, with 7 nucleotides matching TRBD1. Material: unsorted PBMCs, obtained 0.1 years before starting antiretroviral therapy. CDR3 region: CASSWDRKGTETQYF. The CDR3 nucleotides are TGTGCCAGCAGTTGGGACAGAAAGGGGACAGAGACCCAGTACTTC.